These 19 T cell receptor beta chains were all obtained from the same sample, sequenced in a study of long-term antiretroviral therapy in people with HIV. Survey-level resolution applied to immunoSEQ assay v3.0. Method: immunoSEQ multiplex PCR; TCRdb's copy keeps in-frame clones and lacks some. The sample includes roughly 30,000 clones, over 85% seen only once; the top ten take approximately 6.8%. Sequencing used unsorted PBMCs, obtained approximately 6.3 years after starting antiretroviral therapy. These receptors were collected from a woman aged 40 to 49 with HIV.

This chain connects TRBV27 to TRBJ2-3; no clear D gene. The V gene's germline CDR1 is MNHEY and CDR2 SMNVEV (reference sequence). This CDR3 is 13 amino acids long. Trimming stripped 7 bases from V and 10 bases from J, with 18 bases between. The CDR3 here is CASTDLSGNPQYF. DNA of the CDR3: TGTGCCAGCACCGACCTGTCTGGCAACCCGCAGTATTTT.

The rearrangement links TRBV29-1 to TRBJ2-5; the match to TRBD2 covers 8 bases. The CDR3 consists of 13 residues. Germline loops: CDR1 SQVTM, CDR2 ANQGSEA. Trimming took 6 bases from V and 1 from J; bases not matched to a gene: 4. The DNA of the CDR3 is TGCAGCGTCCGGACTAGCCCCCAAGAGACCCAGTACTTC. Protein: CSVRTSPQETQYF.

This sequence joins TRBV7-8 and TRBJ2-3; no clear D. This CDR3 region has 12 residues. V dropped 5 bases and J dropped 3 bases, with 6 bases sitting between them. Germline V CDR1 and CDR2: SGHVS, FQNEAQ. The CDR3 coding sequence is TGTGCCAGCAGCCGGTTGACAGATACGCAGTATTTT. Residues: CASSRLTDTQYF.

This chain uses TRBV7-9 with TRBJ2-5, with 10 bases that match TRBD2. After removal of 6 bases from V and 2 bases from J, the junction contained 9 bases not matched to a gene. CDR3 size: 16 residues. Germline assignment: CDR1 SEHNR and CDR2 FQNEAQ (reference sequence). The CDR3 DNA is TGTGCCAGCAGTCCCCTAGCGGGGGACGAACAAGAGACCCAGTACTTC. Translation gives CASSPLAGDEQETQYF.

CDR3 residues: CASSPDRQGAGEKLFF. In DNA, the CDR3 is TGTGCCAGCTCACCCGATCGACAGGGGGCGGGCGAAAAACTGTTTTTT. The chain has TRBV18 and TRBJ1-4; 10 bases are shared with TRBD1. J gave up 8 bases and V 3 bases, and 9 bases lay outside the gene matches. Germline CDR1 KGHSH, CDR2 LQKENI. The CDR3 totals 16 residues.

This clone was counted a few times. The CDR3 bases are TGCAGCGCCACCCACCTCAACCAAGAGACCCAGTACTTC. This sequence encodes CSATHLNQETQYF. The chain employs TRBV29-1 and TRBJ2-5; D uncertain. The CDR3 loop spans 13 amino acids. Germline assignment: CDR1 SQVTM and CDR2 ANQGSEA. Trimming removed 7 bases at V and 0 bases at J, with 12 bases between.

The chain couples TRBV9 to TRBJ2-2, with D possibly being TRBD2 (5 bases). The germline V gene encodes CDR1 SGDLS and CDR2 YYNGEE. The CDR3 has 16 amino acids. V lost 4 bases and J lost 7, with 20 bases in between. DNA of the CDR3: TGTGCCAGCAGCCTGCGCCCCACCGGGGAGTTCGGGGAGCTGTTTTTT. This gives the protein CASSLRPTGEFGELFF.

V and J are TRBV10-3 and TRBJ1-2, with unresolved D. V shed 0 bases and J shed 8 bases, with 19 bases lying between them. From germline, CDR1 is ENHRY and CDR2 SYGVKD. The CDR3 loop spans 16 amino acids. The chain's CDR3 is CAISESGSSAFGGYTF. The CDR3 DNA sequence: TGTGCCATCAGTGAGTCGGGCAGTAGCGCCTTCGGGGGCTACACCTTC.

The rearrangement links TRBV19 to TRBJ1-2, with TRBD1 identical over 8 bases. The CDR3 spans 15 residues. Germline values: CDR1 LNHDA, CDR2 SQIVND (reference sequence). Losses at the gene ends were 4 bases for V and 8 bases for J; bases not matched to a gene: 12. This CDR3 is CASSNRQGRVRGYTF. The CDR3 DNA reads as TGTGCCAGTAGTAATCGACAGGGGAGGGTTCGGGGCTACACCTTC. The variable domain in full, completed from reference TRBV19 and TRBJ1-2, reads DGGITQSPKYLFRKEGQNVTLSCEQNLNHDAMYWYRQDPGQGLRLIYYSQIVNDFQKGDIAEGYSVSREKKESFPLTVTSAQKNPTAFYLCASSNRQGRVRGYTFGSGTRLTVV.

V gene TRBV7-6 combines with J gene TRBJ1-2; no clear D. The V gene's germline CDR1 is SGHVS and CDR2 FNYEAQ. The CDR3 has 17 amino acids. The V end lost 1 base, the J end lost 0 bases, and 15 bases lay between the germline ends. The CDR3, as DNA: TGTGCCAGCAGCTTAGAGATTGATGCAGGAACTAACTATGGCTACACCTTC. Residues: CASSLEIDAGTNYGYTF.

The rearrangement joins TRBV2 to TRBJ2-7, with 11 bases that match TRBD2. CDR1 SNHLY and CDR2 FYNNEI come from the germline V gene. The V and J ends lost 7 bases and 2 bases, in that order; junction bases with no gene match: 7. The CDR3 consists of 15 residues. CDR3 sequence (DNA): TGTGCCAGCACCACCGGGACTAGCGGCCCCTACGAGCAGTACTTC. This encodes CASTTGTSGPYEQYF.

The chain couples TRBV6-5 to TRBJ1-1, with D unclear. The CDR3 covers 16 residues. Germline CDR1 reads MNHEY; CDR2 reads SVGAGI. V was shortened by 0 bases and J by 1 base, with 12 bases between the two germline ends. Here the CDR3 reads CASSYSYWGGNTEAFF. For the CDR3, the DNA is TGTGCCAGCAGTTACTCCTATTGGGGTGGGAACACTGAAGCTTTCTTT.

V and J are TRBV18 and TRBJ1-4; 7 positions match TRBD1. The CDR3 covers 14 residues. CDR1 and CDR2 (germline): KGHSH, LQKENI. The V gene end was trimmed by 6 bases and the J gene end by 8 bases; junction bases not matched to a gene: 9. This CDR3 reads CASSVQGNVEKLFF. CDR3 DNA sequence: TGTGCCAGCTCGGTACAGGGGAATGTCGAAAAACTGTTTTTT.

In this sample, this clone turned up once. The chain recombines TRBV5-1 with TRBJ2-5, with D possibly being TRBD2 (6 bases). CDR3 size: 14 residues. From germline, CDR1 is SGHRS and CDR2 YFSETQ. The V gene lost 0 bases and the J gene lost 5 bases, with 11 bases spanning the gap. The DNA of the CDR3 is TGCGCCAGCAGCTTGGCCTCGAGCGGGGAGACCCAGTACTTC. This sequence encodes CASSLASSGETQYF.

V gene TRBV27 combines with J gene TRBJ2-7, with 10 bases identical to TRBD1. Germline V gene data show CDR1 as MNHEY and CDR2 as SMNVEV (reference sequence). This CDR3 spans 15 amino acids. With V trimmed by 5 bases and J by 2 bases, 6 bases remained unmatched. The CDR3 region has the DNA TGTGCCAGCAGTCCAAAGGGGACAGGGGCCTACGAGCAGTACTTC. This translates into CASSPKGTGAYEQYF.

The V gene is TRBV6-6, the J gene TRBJ2-3; 10 bases fit TRBD2. This CDR3 region has 15 residues. The germline gives CDR1 MNHNY, CDR2 SVGAGI (reference sequence). With 7 bases clipped from V and 2 bases from J, the junction kept 6 bases outside the gene matches. CDR3 region: CASNRAGGFTDTQYF. CDR3 DNA sequence: TGTGCCAGCAATCGAGCGGGGGGGTTCACAGATACGCAGTATTTT.

The chain has TRBV5-1 and TRBJ2-1; D remains ambiguous. Germline assignment: CDR1 SGHRS and CDR2 YFSETQ. Trimming pared 2 bases from V and 6 bases from J, leaving 15 bases between. This CDR3 has 15 residues. CDR3 amino acids: CASSLSFGRSNEQFF. CDR3 sequence (DNA): TGCGCCAGCAGCTTAAGTTTTGGCCGAAGCAATGAGCAGTTCTTC.

V is TRBV30 and J is TRBJ2-2; D possibly uses TRBD1 or TRBD2 (6 bases each). Between the trimmed V and J ends, which lost 2 bases and 8 bases, there was a span of 21 bases. CDR1 and CDR2 from the germline V gene are GTSNPN and SVGIG (reference sequence). This CDR3 has 16 residues. The CDR3 loop reads CAWSYRRGWEVGELFF. For the CDR3, the DNA is TGTGCCTGGAGTTACCGGAGGGGGTGGGAAGTGGGGGAGCTGTTTTTT.

This clone occurred a few times. The gene calls are TRBV27 and TRBJ1-2, with a possible D match to TRBD1 (5 bases). Per the germline V gene, CDR1 is MNHEY and CDR2 is SMNVEV (reference sequence). The CDR3 runs to 14 residues. Trimming removed 4 bases at V and 1 base at J, with 10 bases between. Written as DNA, the CDR3 is TGTGCCAGCAGTTCGTCGACAGTTAACTATGGCTACACCTTC. Amino acids: CASSSSTVNYGYTF.